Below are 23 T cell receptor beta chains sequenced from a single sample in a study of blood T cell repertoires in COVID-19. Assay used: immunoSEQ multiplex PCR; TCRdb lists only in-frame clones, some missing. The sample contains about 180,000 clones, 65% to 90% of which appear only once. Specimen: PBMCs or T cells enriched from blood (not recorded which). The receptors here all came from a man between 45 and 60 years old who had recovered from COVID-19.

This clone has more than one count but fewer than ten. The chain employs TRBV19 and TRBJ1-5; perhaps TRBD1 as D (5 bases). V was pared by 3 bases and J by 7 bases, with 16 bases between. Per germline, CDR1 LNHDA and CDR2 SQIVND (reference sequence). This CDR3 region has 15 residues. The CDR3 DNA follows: TGTGCCAGTAGTATGGCGGGGGGGATGCAGCAGCCCCAGCATTTT. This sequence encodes CASSMAGGMQQPQHF.

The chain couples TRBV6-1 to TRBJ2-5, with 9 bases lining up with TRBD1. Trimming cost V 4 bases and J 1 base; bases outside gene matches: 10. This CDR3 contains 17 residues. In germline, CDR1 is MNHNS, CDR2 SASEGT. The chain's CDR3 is CASSANQGQGSQETQYF. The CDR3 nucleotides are TGTGCCAGCAGTGCGAATCAGGGACAGGGCAGCCAAGAGACCCAGTACTTC.

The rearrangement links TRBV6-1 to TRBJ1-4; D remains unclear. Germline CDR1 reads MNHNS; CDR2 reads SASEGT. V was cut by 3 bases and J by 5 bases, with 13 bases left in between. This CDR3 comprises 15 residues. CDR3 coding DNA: TGTGCCAGCAGTGACCCGGGATTGGGAAATGAAAAACTGTTTTTT. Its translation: CASSDPGLGNEKLFF.

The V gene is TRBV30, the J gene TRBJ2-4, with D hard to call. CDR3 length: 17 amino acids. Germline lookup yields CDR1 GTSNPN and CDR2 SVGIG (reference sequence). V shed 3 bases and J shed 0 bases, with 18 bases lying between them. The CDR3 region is CAWRPFGAQIAKNIQYF. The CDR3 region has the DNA TGTGCCTGGAGACCCTTTGGAGCCCAGATAGCCAAAAACATTCAGTACTTC.

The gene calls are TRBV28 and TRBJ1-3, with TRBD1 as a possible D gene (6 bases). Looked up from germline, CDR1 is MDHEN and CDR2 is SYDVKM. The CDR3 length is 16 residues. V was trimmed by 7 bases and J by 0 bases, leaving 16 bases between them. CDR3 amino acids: CASNPPGAYSGNTIYF. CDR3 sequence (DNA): TGTGCCAGCAACCCGCCAGGGGCCTACTCTGGAAACACCATATATTTT.

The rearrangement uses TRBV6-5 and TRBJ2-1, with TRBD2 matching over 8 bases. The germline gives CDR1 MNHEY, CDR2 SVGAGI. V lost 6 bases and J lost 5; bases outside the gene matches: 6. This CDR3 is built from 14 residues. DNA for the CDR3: TGTGCCAGCAGCAGCGGGGGCACCCACAATGAGCAGTTCTTC. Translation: CASSSGGTHNEQFF.

CDR3 bases: TGTGCCAGCAGCTTGTATTGGCTAGCGGGGGGGCCGGATACGCAGTATTTT. Translation gives CASSLYWLAGGPDTQYF. The chain has TRBV5-4 and TRBJ2-3, with 12 bases matching TRBD2. The CDR3 loop spans 17 amino acids. CDR1 is SGHNT, CDR2 YYREEE, per germline (reference sequence). Germline trimming cut 1 base from V and 6 bases from J; bases unmatched to any gene: 9.

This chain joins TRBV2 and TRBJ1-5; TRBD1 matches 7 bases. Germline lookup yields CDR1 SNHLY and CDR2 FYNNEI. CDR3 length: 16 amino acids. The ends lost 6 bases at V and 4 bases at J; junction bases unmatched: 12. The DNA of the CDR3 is TGTGCCAGCAGGGGGTCGGGACAGAGCTTTAATCAGCCCCAGCATTTT. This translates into CASRGSGQSFNQPQHF.

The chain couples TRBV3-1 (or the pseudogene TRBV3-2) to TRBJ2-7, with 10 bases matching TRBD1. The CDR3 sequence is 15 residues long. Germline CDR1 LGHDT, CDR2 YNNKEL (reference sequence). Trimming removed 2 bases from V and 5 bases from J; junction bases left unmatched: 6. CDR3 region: CASSQRTGGINEQYF. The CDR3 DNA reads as TGTGCCAGCAGCCAAAGGACAGGGGGAATCAACGAGCAGTACTTC.

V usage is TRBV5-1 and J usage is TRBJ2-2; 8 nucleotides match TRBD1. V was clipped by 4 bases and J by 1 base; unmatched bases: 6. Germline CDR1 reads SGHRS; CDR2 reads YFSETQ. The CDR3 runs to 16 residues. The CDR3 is CASSKSGTGNTGELFF. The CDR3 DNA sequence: TGCGCCAGCAGCAAGTCCGGGACAGGGAACACCGGGGAGCTGTTTTTT.

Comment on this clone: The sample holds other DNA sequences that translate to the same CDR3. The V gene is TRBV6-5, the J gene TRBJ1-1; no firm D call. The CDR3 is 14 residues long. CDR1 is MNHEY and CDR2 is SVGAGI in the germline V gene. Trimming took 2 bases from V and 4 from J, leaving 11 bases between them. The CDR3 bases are TGTGCCAGCAGTTACGGAGGGCTCGGCACTGAAGCTTTCTTT. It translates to CASSYGGLGTEAFF.

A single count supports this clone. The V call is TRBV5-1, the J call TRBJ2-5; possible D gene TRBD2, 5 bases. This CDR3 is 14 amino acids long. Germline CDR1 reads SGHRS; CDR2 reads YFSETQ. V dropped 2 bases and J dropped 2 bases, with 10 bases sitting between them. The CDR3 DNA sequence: TGCGCCAGCAGCTTCGGGAATGGTCAAGAGACCCAGTACTTC. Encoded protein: CASSFGNGQETQYF.

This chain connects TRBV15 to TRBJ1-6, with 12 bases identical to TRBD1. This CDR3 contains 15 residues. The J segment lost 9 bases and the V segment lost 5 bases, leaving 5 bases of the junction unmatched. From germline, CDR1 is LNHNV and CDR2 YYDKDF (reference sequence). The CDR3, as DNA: TGTGCCACCAGCGGGGACAGGGGGCTTGGTTCACCCCTCCACTTT. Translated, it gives CATSGDRGLGSPLHF.

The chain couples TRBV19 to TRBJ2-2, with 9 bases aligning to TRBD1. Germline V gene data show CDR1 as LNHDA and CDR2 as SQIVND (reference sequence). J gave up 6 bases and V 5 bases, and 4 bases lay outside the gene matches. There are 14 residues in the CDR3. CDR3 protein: CASSWTGAAGELFF. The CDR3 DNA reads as TGTGCCAGTAGTTGGACAGGGGCGGCCGGGGAGCTGTTTTTT.

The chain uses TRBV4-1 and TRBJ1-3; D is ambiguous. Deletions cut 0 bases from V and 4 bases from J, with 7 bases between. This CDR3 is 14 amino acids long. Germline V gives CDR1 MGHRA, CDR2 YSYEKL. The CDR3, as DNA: TGCGCCAGCAGCCAAGAGCAGGCCGGAAACACCATATATTTT. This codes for CASSQEQAGNTIYF.

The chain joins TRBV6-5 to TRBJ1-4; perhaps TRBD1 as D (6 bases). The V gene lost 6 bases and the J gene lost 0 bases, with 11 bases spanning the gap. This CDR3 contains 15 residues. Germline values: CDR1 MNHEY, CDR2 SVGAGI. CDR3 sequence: CASSDPGATNEKLFF. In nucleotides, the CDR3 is TGTGCCAGCAGCGATCCAGGGGCAACTAATGAAAAACTGTTTTTT.

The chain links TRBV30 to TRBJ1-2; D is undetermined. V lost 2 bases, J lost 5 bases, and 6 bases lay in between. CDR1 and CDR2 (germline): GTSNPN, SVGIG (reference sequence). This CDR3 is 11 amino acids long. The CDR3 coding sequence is TGTGCCTGGAGTTATCAGTATGGCTACACCTTC. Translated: CAWSYQYGYTF.

This chain's CDR3 is CASSLLGSNQPQHF. CDR3 DNA: TGTGCCAGCAGCTTGCTCGGGAGCAATCAGCCCCAGCATTTT. The rearrangement uses TRBV5-4 and TRBJ1-5, with D unresolved. The CDR3 spans 14 residues. CDR1 is SGHNT and CDR2 is YYREEE in the germline V gene (reference sequence). V was cut by 1 base and J by 1 base, with 6 bases left in between.

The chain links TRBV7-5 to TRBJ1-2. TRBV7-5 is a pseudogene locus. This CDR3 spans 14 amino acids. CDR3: CARSLCPLRYGYTF. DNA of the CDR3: TGTGCCAGAAGCTTATGCCCTTTGCGCTATGGCTACACCTTC.

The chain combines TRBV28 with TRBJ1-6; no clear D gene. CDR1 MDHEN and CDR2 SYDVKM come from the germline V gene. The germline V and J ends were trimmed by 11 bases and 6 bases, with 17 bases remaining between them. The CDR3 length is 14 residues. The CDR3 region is CAGSGGPRNSPLHF. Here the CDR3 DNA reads TGTGCCGGGTCGGGAGGGCCTCGTAATTCACCCCTCCACTTT.

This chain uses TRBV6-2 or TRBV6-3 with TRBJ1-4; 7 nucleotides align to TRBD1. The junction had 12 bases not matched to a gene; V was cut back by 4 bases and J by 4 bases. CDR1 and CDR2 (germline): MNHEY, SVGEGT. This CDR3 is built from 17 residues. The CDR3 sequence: CASSWFRAGQRNEKLFF. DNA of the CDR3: TGTGCCAGCAGTTGGTTCCGTGCGGGACAGCGTAATGAAAAACTGTTTTTT.

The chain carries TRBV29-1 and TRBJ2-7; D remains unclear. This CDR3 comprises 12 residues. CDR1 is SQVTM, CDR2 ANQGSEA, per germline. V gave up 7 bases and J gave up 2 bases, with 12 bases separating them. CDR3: CSASLETYEQYF. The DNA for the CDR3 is TGCAGCGCGTCACTCGAAACCTACGAGCAGTACTTC.

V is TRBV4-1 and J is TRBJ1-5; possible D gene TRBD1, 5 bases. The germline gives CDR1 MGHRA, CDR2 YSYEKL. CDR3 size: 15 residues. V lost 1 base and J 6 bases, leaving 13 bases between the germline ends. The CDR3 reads CASSQVPGLVQPQHF. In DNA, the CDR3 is TGCGCCAGCAGCCAAGTTCCAGGGCTGGTTCAGCCCCAGCATTTT.